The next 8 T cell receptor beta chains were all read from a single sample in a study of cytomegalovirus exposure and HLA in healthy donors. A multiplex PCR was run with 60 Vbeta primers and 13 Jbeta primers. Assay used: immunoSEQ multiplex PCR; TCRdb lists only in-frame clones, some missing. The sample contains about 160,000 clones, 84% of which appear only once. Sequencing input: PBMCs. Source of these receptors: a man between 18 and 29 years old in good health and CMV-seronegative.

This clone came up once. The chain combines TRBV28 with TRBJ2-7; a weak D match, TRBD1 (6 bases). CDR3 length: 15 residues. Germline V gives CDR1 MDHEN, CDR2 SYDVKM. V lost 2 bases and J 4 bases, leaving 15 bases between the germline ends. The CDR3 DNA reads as TGTGCCAGCAGTTTACAGGGGATGGGCCTTTACGAGCAGTACTTC. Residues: CASSLQGMGLYEQYF.

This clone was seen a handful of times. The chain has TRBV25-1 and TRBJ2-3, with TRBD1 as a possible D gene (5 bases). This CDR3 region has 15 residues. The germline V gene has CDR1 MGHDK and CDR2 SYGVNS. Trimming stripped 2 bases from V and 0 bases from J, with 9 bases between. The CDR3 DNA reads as TGTGCCAGCAGTGAAACAGGTCCTAGCACAGATACGCAGTATTTT. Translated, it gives CASSETGPSTDTQYF.

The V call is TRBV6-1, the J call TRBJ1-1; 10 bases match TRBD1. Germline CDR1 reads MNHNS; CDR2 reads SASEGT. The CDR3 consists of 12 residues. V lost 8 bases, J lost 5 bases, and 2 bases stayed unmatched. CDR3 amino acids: CASGGQGTEAFF. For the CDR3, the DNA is TGTGCCAGCGGGGGACAGGGGACTGAAGCTTTCTTT.

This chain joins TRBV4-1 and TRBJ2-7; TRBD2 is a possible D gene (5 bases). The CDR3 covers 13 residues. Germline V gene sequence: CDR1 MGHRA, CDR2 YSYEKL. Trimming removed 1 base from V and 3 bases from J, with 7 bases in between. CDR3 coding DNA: TGCGCCAGCAGCCAAGGAGGGTTCTACGAGCAGTACTTC. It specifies CASSQGGFYEQYF.

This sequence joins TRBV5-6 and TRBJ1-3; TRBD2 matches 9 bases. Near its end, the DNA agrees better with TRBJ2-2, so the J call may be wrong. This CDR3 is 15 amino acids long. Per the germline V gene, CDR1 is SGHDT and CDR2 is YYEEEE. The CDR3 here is CASSDSSGGTGELFF. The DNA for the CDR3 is TGTGCCAGCAGCGATTCGAGCGGGGGGACCGGGGAGCTGTTTTTT.

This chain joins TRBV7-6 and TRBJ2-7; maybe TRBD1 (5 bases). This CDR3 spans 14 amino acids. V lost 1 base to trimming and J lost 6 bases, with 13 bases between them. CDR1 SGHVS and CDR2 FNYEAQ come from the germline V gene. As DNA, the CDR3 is TGTGCCAGCAGCTTAGTCACCTCAGGGTCCGAGCAGTACTTC. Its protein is CASSLVTSGSEQYF.

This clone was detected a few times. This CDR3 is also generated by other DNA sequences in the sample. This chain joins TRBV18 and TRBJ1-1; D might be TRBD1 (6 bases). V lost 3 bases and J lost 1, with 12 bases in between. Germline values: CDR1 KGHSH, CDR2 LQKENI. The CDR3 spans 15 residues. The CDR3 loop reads CASSPGGPRNTEAFF. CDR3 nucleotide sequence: TGTGCCAGCTCACCGGGGGGGCCCCGGAACACTGAAGCTTTCTTT.

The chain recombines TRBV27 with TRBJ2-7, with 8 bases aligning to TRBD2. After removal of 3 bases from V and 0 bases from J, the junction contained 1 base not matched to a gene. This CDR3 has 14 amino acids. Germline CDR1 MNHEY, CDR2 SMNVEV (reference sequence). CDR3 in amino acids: CASSFTSGSYEQYF. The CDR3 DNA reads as TGTGCCAGCAGTTTTACTAGCGGCTCCTACGAGCAGTACTTC.